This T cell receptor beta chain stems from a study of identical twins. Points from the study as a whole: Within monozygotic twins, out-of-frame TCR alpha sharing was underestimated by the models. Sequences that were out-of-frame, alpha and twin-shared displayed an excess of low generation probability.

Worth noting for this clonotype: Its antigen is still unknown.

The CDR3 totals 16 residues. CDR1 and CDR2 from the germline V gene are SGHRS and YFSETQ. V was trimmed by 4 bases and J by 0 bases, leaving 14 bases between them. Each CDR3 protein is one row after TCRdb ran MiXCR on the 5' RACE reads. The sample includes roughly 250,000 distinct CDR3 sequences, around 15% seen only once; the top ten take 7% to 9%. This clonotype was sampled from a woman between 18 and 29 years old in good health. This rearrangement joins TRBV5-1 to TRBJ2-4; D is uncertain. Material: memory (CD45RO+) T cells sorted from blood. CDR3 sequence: CASSIGDLVAKNIQYF. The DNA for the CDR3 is TGCGCCAGCAGCATCGGTGATCTAGTAGCCAAAAACATTCAGTACTTC.